The 8 T cell receptor beta chains below were found in one sample sequenced in a study of graft-versus-host responses after intestinal transplantation. Clones were read by immunoSEQ multiplex PCR, and TCRdb kept only the in-frame ones, dropping some. The table shows fewer than 110,000 clones, with roughly 93% occurring only once. These receptors' targets are unknown. The source was unstimulated CD8+ T cells sorted from spleen or lymph node cells, collected before intestinal transplant. The receptors shown here come from a human donor who received an intestinal transplant.

The chain links TRBV7-9 to TRBJ2-7; D gene ambiguous. V shed 3 bases and J shed 2 bases, with 5 bases lying between them. Looked up from germline, CDR1 is SEHNR and CDR2 is FQNEAQ (reference sequence). This CDR3 is built from 12 residues. CDR3: CASSFQAYEQYF. The CDR3 DNA is TGTGCCAGCAGCTTTCAAGCCTACGAGCAGTACTTC.

In DNA form, the CDR3 reads TGTGCCAGTTCTTGGTCCGGGAATTCACCCCTCCACTTT. Amino acids: CASSWSGNSPLHF. The chain employs TRBV27 and TRBJ1-6; D remains ambiguous. V was trimmed by 9 bases and J by 7 bases, leaving 13 bases between them. Germline V gene data show CDR1 as MNHEY and CDR2 as SMNVEV (reference sequence). CDR3 length equals 13 residues.

The V call is TRBV9, the J call TRBJ1-1; 8 bases align to TRBD1. CDR3 length: 13 amino acids. Unmatched junction bases numbered 8, after V lost 4 bases and J lost 9 bases. Germline V gives CDR1 SGDLS, CDR2 YYNGEE. The CDR3 bases are TGTGCCAGCAGCCCCGGGACAGGAGAGAAAGCTTTCTTT. Translating gives CASSPGTGEKAFF.

V is TRBV19 and J is TRBJ2-3; D call uncertain. Germline CDR1 LNHDA, CDR2 SQIVND (reference sequence). CDR3 length: 14 residues. V gave up 3 bases and J gave up 0 bases, with 7 bases separating them. As DNA, the CDR3 is TGTGCCAGTAGTATTTTTGGCAGCACAGATACGCAGTATTTT. Translating it yields CASSIFGSTDTQYF.

V and J are TRBV6-1 and TRBJ2-3; 7 nucleotides align to TRBD1. The CDR3 has 15 amino acids. V lost 3 bases and J lost 2; bases outside the gene matches: 5. In germline, CDR1 is MNHNS, CDR2 SASEGT. CDR3 sequence reads: CASSEVGQNTDTQYF. CDR3 DNA: TGTGCCAGCAGTGAGGTGGGACAGAACACAGATACGCAGTATTTT.

The CDR3 loop reads CASSPLRSAEQFF. The CDR3 nucleotides are TGTGCCAGCAGCCCCTTACGGTCCGCTGAGCAGTTCTTC. The chain couples TRBV7-8 to TRBJ2-1; D is unclear. This CDR3 spans 13 amino acids. V was clipped by 5 bases and J by 9 bases, with 14 bases between them. Germline CDR1 SGHVS, CDR2 FQNEAQ.

This clone was seen only once. The chain recombines TRBV7-6 with TRBJ2-7, with unresolved D. Germline CDR1 SGHVS, CDR2 FNYEAQ. V was cut by 1 base and J by 3 bases, with 13 bases left in between. The CDR3 runs to 15 residues. In nucleotides, the CDR3 is TGTGCCAGCAGCTTAGGTCCGGGTCCGAACTACGAGCAGTACTTC. Amino acid sequence: CASSLGPGPNYEQYF.

The chain couples TRBV4-1 to TRBJ2-2; D is undetermined. CDR1 MGHRA and CDR2 YSYEKL come from the germline V gene. The CDR3 runs to 15 residues. Trimming removed 4 bases at V and 0 bases at J, with 9 bases between. The DNA for the CDR3 is TGCGCCAGCAGCCTGCCAATTCCGAACACCGGGGAGCTGTTTTTT. Amino acids: CASSLPIPNTGELFF.